This TCR beta chain was obtained from a study of radiation and T cells in renal cell carcinoma. Profiling relied on immunoSEQ multiplex PCR, and the TCRdb table lists in-frame clones only, not all of them. The table has tens of thousands of clones, more than 60% seen once. The CDR3 length is 13 residues. Trimming took off 1 base at V and 0 bases at J, with 4 bases between the two ends. The germline V gene has CDR1 SQVTM and CDR2 ANQGSEA. The study, taken as a whole, reports: Top tumor clonotypes rose in blood 2 weeks post-radiation, then contracted.

Stated time point: baseline pretreatment blood. The sample's treatment: 15 Gy SBRT to primary tumor, nephrectomy 4 weeks later. As for this clone: Its antigen is undetermined.

This TCR came from a man aged 55 to 70 with renal cell carcinoma. The starting material was blood, obtained from a patient whose treatment included radiotherapy and nephrectomy. The rearrangement uses TRBV29-1 and TRBJ2-1; unclear D gene. The CDR3 spells CSVEGRSYNEQFF. CDR3 nucleotides: TGCAGCGTTGAAGGCCGCTCCTACAATGAGCAGTTCTTC.